Presented here are 13 T cell receptor beta chains from one specimen sequenced in a study of blood T cells in healthy people across ages. Using a J-beta primer mix together with a sample-barcoded 5' primer, a second PCR was run for roughly 7 to 12 cycles. TCRdb reanalysed the 5' RACE reads using MiXCR and keeps one entry per CDR3 protein. The sample holds some 800,000 distinct CDR3 sequences, around 25% seen once. This sample was also put to use in a study of T cells of mothers and their children.

Sequences were obtained from blood. The receptors stem from a boy aged 5-17 years in good health.

There are a few counts of this clonotype. In nucleotides, the CDR3 is TGCAGCGTTGTGGAGGGGAACGAGCAGTACTTC. Protein product: CSVVEGNEQYF. V gene TRBV29-1 combines with J gene TRBJ2-7, with D possibly being TRBD2 (6 bases). This CDR3 has 11 amino acids. CDR1 and CDR2 (germline): SQVTM, ANQGSEA. Trimming left V 4 bases short and J 5 bases short, with 9 bases between.

The chain links TRBV12-3 or TRBV12-4 to TRBJ2-1; no firm D call. The CDR3 has 16 amino acids. Trimming left V 5 bases short and J 0 bases short, with 14 bases between. CDR3 protein: CASSQETKSSYNEQFF. The CDR3 DNA reads TGTGCCAGCAGTCAAGAGACAAAGAGCTCCTACAATGAGCAGTTCTTC.

This clonotype has just a few counts. The chain is built from TRBV9 and TRBJ1-4, with 8 bases that match TRBD1. There are 15 residues in the CDR3. Germline V gene lookup returns CDR1 SGDLS and CDR2 YYNGEE. After removal of 4 bases from V and 2 bases from J, the junction contained 4 bases not matched to a gene. In DNA form, the CDR3 reads TGTGCCAGCAGCACCAACAGGGGGACTAATGAAAAACTGTTTTTT. This codes for CASSTNRGTNEKLFF.

The J gene is TRBJ2-3, the V gene TRBV24-1, with 10 positions matching TRBD2. Germline values: CDR1 KGHDR, CDR2 SFDVKD. The ends lost 3 bases at V and 6 bases at J; junction bases unmatched: 8. The CDR3 runs to 16 residues. The CDR3 DNA reads TGTGCCACCAGTGATCCAGCGGGAGGGATTCGGGATACGCAGTATTTT. This sequence encodes CATSDPAGGIRDTQYF.

In this sample, this clonotype turned up a few times. The chain employs TRBV20-1 and TRBJ1-5; the D is unclear. Trimming cost V 6 bases and J 4 bases, with 10 bases left between them. The length of the CDR3 is 12 residues. Germline CDR1 and CDR2: DFQATT and SNEGSKA (reference sequence). In DNA, the CDR3 is TGCAGTGCCACGCAGCCAAATCAGCCCCAGCATTTT. Amino acids: CSATQPNQPQHF.

The chain links TRBV5-6 to TRBJ2-5; 11 bases match TRBD1. The tail of the sequence fits TRBJ2-7 better, so the J call may be wrong. The germline CDR1 and CDR2 sequences are SGHDT and YYEEEE. The length of the CDR3 is 16 residues. The CDR3 nucleotides are TGTGCCAGCAGCTTAACCGGGACAGGGGGAATCGACGAGCAGTACTTC. Amino acid sequence: CASSLTGTGGIDEQYF.

V usage is TRBV4-2 and J usage is TRBJ2-6; 12 nucleotides line up with TRBD2. V was pared by 3 bases and J by 0 bases, with 3 bases of the junction left unmatched. From germline, CDR1 is LGHNA and CDR2 YNFKEQ. CDR3 length: 18 residues. The CDR3 nucleotides are TGTGCCAGCAGCCACCTAGCGGGGGGGAGCTCTGGGGCCAACGTCCTGACTTTC. Translated: CASSHLAGGSSGANVLTF.

This clonotype was seen a few times. The chain recombines TRBV27 with TRBJ2-1, with D hard to call. Germline V gene sequence: CDR1 MNHEY, CDR2 SMNVEV (reference sequence). The CDR3 covers 14 residues. Trimming took 3 bases from V and 2 from J, leaving 8 bases between them. This CDR3 is CASSFRVTYNEQFF. Here the CDR3 DNA reads TGTGCCAGCAGTTTTCGGGTGACCTACAATGAGCAGTTCTTC.

This rearrangement joins TRBV28 to TRBJ1-2; D is uncertain. CDR1 MDHEN and CDR2 SYDVKM come from the germline V gene. The CDR3 sequence is 12 residues long. Trimming removed 7 bases at V and 0 bases at J, with 6 bases between. CDR3 amino acids: CASINSNYGYTF. As DNA, the CDR3 is TGTGCCAGCATTAACTCTAACTATGGCTACACCTTC.

The V and J genes are TRBV14 and TRBJ2-3, with D maybe TRBD1 (7 bases). Per germline, CDR1 SGHDN and CDR2 FVKESK. V was clipped by 0 bases and J by 1 base, with 14 bases between them. This CDR3 comprises 17 residues. Here the CDR3 reads CASSQDRRGRGTDTQYF. For the CDR3, the DNA is TGTGCCAGCAGCCAAGATAGGAGGGGGCGCGGCACAGATACGCAGTATTTT.

A few counts support this clonotype. Being one base from a much bigger clone, this may be a read error. The rearrangement joins TRBV5-1 to TRBJ2-7, with 10 positions matching TRBD1. The length of the CDR3 is 15 residues. Germline lookup yields CDR1 SGHRS and CDR2 YFSETQ. J lost 2 bases, V lost 0 bases, and 2 bases had no gene match. The CDR3 sequence is CASSLGQGAPYEQYF. The CDR3 DNA reads TGCGCCAGCAGCTTGGGACAGGGGGCCCCCTACGAGCAGTACTTC.

This chain connects TRBV15 to TRBJ2-2, with a possible D match to TRBD1 (6 bases). Germline V CDR1 and CDR2: LNHNV, YYDKDF (reference sequence). The CDR3 has 15 amino acids. Trimming stripped 5 bases from V and 2 bases from J, with 12 bases between. In nucleotides, the CDR3 is TGTGCCACCAGCCGGCAGGGGCGCAACACCGGGGAGCTGTTTTTT. As protein: CATSRQGRNTGELFF.

J is TRBJ1-5 and V is TRBV20-1; D gene ambiguous. The CDR3 runs 14 residues. The germline CDR1 and CDR2 sequences are DFQATT and SNEGSKA (reference sequence). V was cut by 2 bases and J by 0 bases, with 8 bases left in between. Here the CDR3 reads CSARLQISNQPQHF. DNA of the CDR3: TGCAGTGCTAGATTGCAAATTAGCAATCAGCCCCAGCATTTT.